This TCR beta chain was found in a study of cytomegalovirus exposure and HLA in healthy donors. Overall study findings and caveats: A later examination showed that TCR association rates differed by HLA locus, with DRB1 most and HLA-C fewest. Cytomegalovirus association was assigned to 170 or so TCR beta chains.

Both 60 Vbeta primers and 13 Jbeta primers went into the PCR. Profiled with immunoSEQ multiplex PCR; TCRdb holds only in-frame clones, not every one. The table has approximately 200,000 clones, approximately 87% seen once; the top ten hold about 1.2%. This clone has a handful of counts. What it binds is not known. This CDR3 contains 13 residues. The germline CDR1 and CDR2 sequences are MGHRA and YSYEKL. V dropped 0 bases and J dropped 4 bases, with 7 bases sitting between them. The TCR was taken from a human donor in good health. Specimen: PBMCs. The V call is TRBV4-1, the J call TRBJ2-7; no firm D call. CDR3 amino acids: CASSQDHGYEQYF. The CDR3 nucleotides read TGCGCCAGCAGCCAAGATCACGGGTACGAGCAGTACTTC.